Presented here are 25 T cell receptor beta chains from one specimen sequenced in a study of blood T cell repertoires in COVID-19. TCRdb keeps only in-frame clones here, not all; method: immunoSEQ multiplex PCR. The sample carries around 320,000 clones, around 92% recorded once. The sequenced sample consisted of PBMCs or T cells enriched from blood (not recorded which). These receptors originate from a woman between 45 and 65 years old who had been exposed to COVID-19.

V usage is TRBV5-1 and J usage is TRBJ2-3; 8 bases match TRBD2. The CDR3 is 17 residues long. Germline V gene sequence: CDR1 SGHRS, CDR2 YFSETQ. After removal of 0 bases from V and 2 bases from J, the junction contained 8 bases not matched to a gene. DNA of the CDR3: TGCGCCAGCAGCTTGGGGGTAGCGGGGACTAACACAGATACGCAGTATTTT. It specifies CASSLGVAGTNTDTQYF.

V gene TRBV15 combines with J gene TRBJ2-2; 7 nucleotides line up with TRBD2. V gave up 7 bases and J gave up 2 bases; unmatched junction bases: 4. This CDR3 region has 14 residues. In germline, CDR1 is LNHNV, CDR2 YYDKDF (reference sequence). DNA of the CDR3: TGTGCCACCAAGTCGGGGGGTAACACCGGGGAGCTGTTTTTT. Translation gives CATKSGGNTGELFF.

This sequence joins TRBV19 and TRBJ2-7; a possible D gene is TRBD2 (5 bases). The V end lost 3 bases, the J end lost 3 bases, and 18 bases lay between the germline ends. Germline loops: CDR1 LNHDA, CDR2 SQIVND (reference sequence). The CDR3 spans 16 residues. Here the CDR3 DNA reads TGTGCCAGTAGTATTACTAGGGCATCTCCCTACTACGAGCAGTACTTC. It codes for CASSITRASPYYEQYF.

The chain recombines TRBV11-3 with TRBJ2-1; D possibly corresponds to TRBD2 (7 bases). The CDR3 is 18 residues long. Germline-derived CDR1 and CDR2 are SGHNT and YENEEA. V lost 4 bases and J 3 bases, leaving 22 bases between the germline ends. The CDR3 sequence is CASSSAPAGANIYNEQFF. In DNA, the CDR3 is TGTGCCAGCAGCTCTGCCCCCGCGGGGGCCAATATCTACAATGAGCAGTTCTTC.

J is TRBJ1-6 and V is TRBV6-5; D gene ambiguous. Germline V CDR1 and CDR2: MNHEY, SVGAGI. The length of the CDR3 is 13 residues. Trimming took 5 bases from V and 10 from J, leaving 12 bases between them. CDR3 loop: CASSPSGLSPLHF. In DNA, the CDR3 is TGTGCCAGCAGTCCCTCGGGTCTCTCACCCCTCCACTTT.

This rearrangement joins TRBV6-6 to TRBJ2-1; 9 nucleotides align to TRBD2. In germline, CDR1 is MNHNY, CDR2 SVGAGI (reference sequence). CDR3 length equals 16 residues. V was clipped by 3 bases and J by 10 bases; unmatched bases: 13. The CDR3 is CASSYYSATSGQEQFF. CDR3 DNA sequence: TGTGCCAGCAGTTATTATAGTGCTACTAGCGGGCAGGAGCAGTTCTTC.

This clone was counted only a few times. The chain is built from TRBV4-1 and TRBJ1-1; TRBD1 is a possible D gene (5 bases). V shed 0 bases and J shed 6 bases, with 8 bases lying between them. The CDR3 is 13 amino acids. Germline V lookup: CDR1 MGHRA, CDR2 YSYEKL. For the CDR3, the DNA is TGCGCCAGCAGCCAAGATGGGGGGGCTGAAGCTTTCTTT. It is translated as CASSQDGGAEAFF.

V and J are TRBV7-2 and TRBJ1-6; 7 bases fit TRBD1. The germline gives CDR1 SGHTA, CDR2 FQGNSA. The CDR3 runs to 18 residues. Trimming cost V 5 bases and J 7 bases; bases outside gene matches: 17. The CDR3 loop reads CASSLHYGRGNTNSPLHF. The CDR3 DNA follows: TGTGCCAGCAGCCTCCACTACGGCAGGGGGAATACCAATTCACCCCTCCACTTT.

CDR3 residues: CASSQELIIYNEQFF. For the CDR3, the DNA is TGTGCCAGCAGCCAAGAACTGATTATCTACAATGAGCAGTTCTTC. V and J are TRBV3-1 (or the pseudogene TRBV3-2) and TRBJ2-1, with D unclear. In germline, CDR1 is LGHDT, CDR2 YNNKEL (reference sequence). The V end lost 0 bases, the J end lost 3 bases, and 9 bases lay between the germline ends. The CDR3 extends over 15 amino acids.

This rearrangement joins TRBV12-3 or TRBV12-4 to TRBJ1-5, with no clear D. Trimming left V 4 bases short and J 9 bases short, with 10 bases between. The length of the CDR3 is 12 residues. CDR3 DNA sequence: TGTGCCAGCAGTTCCGTCCCGGGGCCCCAGCATTTT. Protein product: CASSSVPGPQHF.

V gene TRBV28 combines with J gene TRBJ1-2, with TRBD1 identical over 10 bases. The CDR3 runs to 16 residues. Germline V CDR1 and CDR2: MDHEN, SYDVKM. V shed 6 bases, J shed 5 bases, and the junction held 12 bases outside the gene matches. CDR3 sequence reads: CASSPDPGQGFYGYTF. The DNA for the CDR3 is TGTGCCAGCAGCCCCGATCCGGGACAGGGGTTTTATGGCTACACCTTC.

The chain links TRBV2 to TRBJ2-5; 11 positions match TRBD1. Trimming removed 8 bases from V and 6 bases from J; junction bases left unmatched: 11. This CDR3 has 15 residues. CDR1 and CDR2 (germline): SNHLY, FYNNEI. CDR3 coding DNA: TGTGCCAGCGATCAGGACAGGGGGCGCGGAAAGACCCAGTACTTC. It encodes CASDQDRGRGKTQYF.

As regards this clone: Distinct nucleotide sequences in the sample also encode this CDR3. The chain combines TRBV27 with TRBJ2-7; 7 bases agree with TRBD1. After removal of 8 bases from V and 2 bases from J, the junction contained 6 bases not matched to a gene. The CDR3 is made up of 13 amino acids. Germline assignment: CDR1 MNHEY and CDR2 SMNVEV (reference sequence). CDR3 sequence (DNA): TGTGCCAGCGGTCGACAGGGTCCCTACGAGCAGTACTTC. Residues: CASGRQGPYEQYF.

This clone was seen more than once but under ten times. The CDR3 region is CASSQRGPGEKLFF. In DNA, the CDR3 is TGTGCCAGCAGCCAGAGGGGGCCTGGTGAAAAACTGTTTTTT. The chain has TRBV3-1 (or the pseudogene TRBV3-2) and TRBJ1-4, with 7 bases identical to TRBD1. The CDR3 length is 14 residues. V shed 3 bases, J shed 7 bases, and the junction held 5 bases outside the gene matches. CDR1 and CDR2 (germline): LGHDT, YNNKEL (reference sequence).

This chain uses TRBV4-1 with TRBJ1-2; unclear D gene. V was trimmed by 2 bases and J by 0 bases, leaving 16 bases between them. This CDR3 comprises 17 residues. Germline V gives CDR1 MGHRA, CDR2 YSYEKL. The CDR3 DNA reads as TGCGCCAGCAGCCAACCCACTTCCGCAGGATCTAACTATGGCTACACCTTC. Protein product: CASSQPTSAGSNYGYTF.

The chain is built from TRBV19 and TRBJ1-6, with D perhaps TRBD1 (5 bases). Per the germline V gene, CDR1 is LNHDA and CDR2 is SQIVND (reference sequence). Trimming removed 0 bases from V and 9 bases from J, with 15 bases in between. This CDR3 has 16 amino acids. The CDR3 region has the DNA TGTGCCAGTAGTATAGATCCCCGGCAGGGAAGTTCACCCCTCCACTTT. Translated, it gives CASSIDPRQGSSPLHF.

This chain uses TRBV6-5 with TRBJ2-7; possible D gene TRBD1, 5 bases. From germline, CDR1 is MNHEY and CDR2 SVGAGI. Trimming cost V 5 bases and J 2 bases, with 10 bases left between them. The CDR3 runs to 13 residues. The CDR3 nucleotides are TGTGCCAGCAGTCTCGACAGCACCTACGAGCAGTACTTC. Its translation is CASSLDSTYEQYF.

The rearrangement joins TRBV5-1 to TRBJ1-3; D not resolved. CDR1 SGHRS and CDR2 YFSETQ come from the germline V gene. The CDR3 has 15 residues. The V end was cut by 7 bases, the J end by 4 bases, with 18 bases between. CDR3 coding DNA: TGCGCCAGCGCTGATCCCTCCGGTTCCGGAAACACCATATATTTT. Its protein is CASADPSGSGNTIYF.

The chain recombines TRBV2 with TRBJ2-1; a possible D gene is TRBD2 (5 bases). V gave up 4 bases and J gave up 6 bases, with 16 bases separating them. The CDR3 has 15 residues. The V gene's germline CDR1 is SNHLY and CDR2 FYNNEI. The CDR3 reads CASSVAGGASNEQFF. The DNA for the CDR3 is TGTGCCAGCAGTGTAGCTGGAGGAGCTTCCAATGAGCAGTTCTTC.

The V call is TRBV7-9, the J call TRBJ1-5; D gene unclear. From germline, CDR1 is SEHNR and CDR2 FQNEAQ (reference sequence). This CDR3 spans 14 amino acids. The V end lost 5 bases, the J end lost 4 bases, and 12 bases lay between the germline ends. The DNA of the CDR3 is TGTGCCAGCAGCACTATGCTGGCGAATCAGCCCCAGCATTTT. Translated, it gives CASSTMLANQPQHF. Full variable domain (rest looked up from reference TRBV7-9 and TRBJ1-5): DTGVSQNPRHKITKRGQNVTFRCDPISEHNRLYWYRQTLGQGPEFLTYFQNEAQLEKSRLLSDRFSAERPKGSFSTLEIQRTEQGDSAMYLCASSTMLANQPQHFGDGTRLSIL.

This chain joins TRBV5-1 and TRBJ2-3; TRBD2 aligns across 10 bases. Per the germline V gene, CDR1 is SGHRS and CDR2 is YFSETQ. CDR3 size: 14 residues. V was clipped by 2 bases and J by 4 bases; unmatched bases: 1. The CDR3 region is CASSFGTSADTQYF. CDR3 sequence (DNA): TGCGCCAGCAGCTTCGGGACTAGCGCAGATACGCAGTATTTT.

This clone was counted once. The rearrangement joins TRBV19 to TRBJ2-7; 15 bases match TRBD2. J gave up 5 bases and V 4 bases, and 3 bases lay outside the gene matches. CDR3 size: 15 residues. CDR1 LNHDA and CDR2 SQIVND come from the germline V gene (reference sequence). The CDR3 region has the DNA TGTGCCAGTAGTAACGGACTAGCGGGGGGGCACGAGCAGTACTTC. Translating gives CASSNGLAGGHEQYF.

The chain is built from TRBV29-1 and TRBJ2-3, with TRBD2 as a possible D gene (6 bases). The CDR3 has 15 residues. Germline CDR1 reads SQVTM; CDR2 reads ANQGSEA. Trimming stripped 6 bases from V and 4 bases from J, with 20 bases between. The CDR3 here is CSVVPLAPRADTQYF. The DNA for the CDR3 is TGCAGCGTGGTCCCCCTAGCGCCCCGGGCAGATACGCAGTATTTT.

The chain joins TRBV10-3 to TRBJ1-1, with a weak D call TRBD1 (5 bases). V was cut by 5 bases and J by 1 base, with 8 bases left in between. Germline loops: CDR1 ENHRY, CDR2 SYGVKD. This CDR3 spans 13 amino acids. This CDR3 reads CAISPDRNTEAFF. CDR3 DNA: TGTGCCATCAGTCCTGACAGGAACACTGAAGCTTTCTTT.

The V call is TRBV19, the J call TRBJ2-5; 12 nucleotides align to TRBD2. In germline, CDR1 is LNHDA, CDR2 SQIVND (reference sequence). Trimming removed 5 bases from V and 5 bases from J; junction bases left unmatched: 9. This CDR3 region has 16 residues. CDR3 sequence reads: CASSLLAGGLFETQYF. DNA for the CDR3: TGTGCCAGTAGTCTCCTAGCGGGGGGGTTGTTCGAGACCCAGTACTTC.